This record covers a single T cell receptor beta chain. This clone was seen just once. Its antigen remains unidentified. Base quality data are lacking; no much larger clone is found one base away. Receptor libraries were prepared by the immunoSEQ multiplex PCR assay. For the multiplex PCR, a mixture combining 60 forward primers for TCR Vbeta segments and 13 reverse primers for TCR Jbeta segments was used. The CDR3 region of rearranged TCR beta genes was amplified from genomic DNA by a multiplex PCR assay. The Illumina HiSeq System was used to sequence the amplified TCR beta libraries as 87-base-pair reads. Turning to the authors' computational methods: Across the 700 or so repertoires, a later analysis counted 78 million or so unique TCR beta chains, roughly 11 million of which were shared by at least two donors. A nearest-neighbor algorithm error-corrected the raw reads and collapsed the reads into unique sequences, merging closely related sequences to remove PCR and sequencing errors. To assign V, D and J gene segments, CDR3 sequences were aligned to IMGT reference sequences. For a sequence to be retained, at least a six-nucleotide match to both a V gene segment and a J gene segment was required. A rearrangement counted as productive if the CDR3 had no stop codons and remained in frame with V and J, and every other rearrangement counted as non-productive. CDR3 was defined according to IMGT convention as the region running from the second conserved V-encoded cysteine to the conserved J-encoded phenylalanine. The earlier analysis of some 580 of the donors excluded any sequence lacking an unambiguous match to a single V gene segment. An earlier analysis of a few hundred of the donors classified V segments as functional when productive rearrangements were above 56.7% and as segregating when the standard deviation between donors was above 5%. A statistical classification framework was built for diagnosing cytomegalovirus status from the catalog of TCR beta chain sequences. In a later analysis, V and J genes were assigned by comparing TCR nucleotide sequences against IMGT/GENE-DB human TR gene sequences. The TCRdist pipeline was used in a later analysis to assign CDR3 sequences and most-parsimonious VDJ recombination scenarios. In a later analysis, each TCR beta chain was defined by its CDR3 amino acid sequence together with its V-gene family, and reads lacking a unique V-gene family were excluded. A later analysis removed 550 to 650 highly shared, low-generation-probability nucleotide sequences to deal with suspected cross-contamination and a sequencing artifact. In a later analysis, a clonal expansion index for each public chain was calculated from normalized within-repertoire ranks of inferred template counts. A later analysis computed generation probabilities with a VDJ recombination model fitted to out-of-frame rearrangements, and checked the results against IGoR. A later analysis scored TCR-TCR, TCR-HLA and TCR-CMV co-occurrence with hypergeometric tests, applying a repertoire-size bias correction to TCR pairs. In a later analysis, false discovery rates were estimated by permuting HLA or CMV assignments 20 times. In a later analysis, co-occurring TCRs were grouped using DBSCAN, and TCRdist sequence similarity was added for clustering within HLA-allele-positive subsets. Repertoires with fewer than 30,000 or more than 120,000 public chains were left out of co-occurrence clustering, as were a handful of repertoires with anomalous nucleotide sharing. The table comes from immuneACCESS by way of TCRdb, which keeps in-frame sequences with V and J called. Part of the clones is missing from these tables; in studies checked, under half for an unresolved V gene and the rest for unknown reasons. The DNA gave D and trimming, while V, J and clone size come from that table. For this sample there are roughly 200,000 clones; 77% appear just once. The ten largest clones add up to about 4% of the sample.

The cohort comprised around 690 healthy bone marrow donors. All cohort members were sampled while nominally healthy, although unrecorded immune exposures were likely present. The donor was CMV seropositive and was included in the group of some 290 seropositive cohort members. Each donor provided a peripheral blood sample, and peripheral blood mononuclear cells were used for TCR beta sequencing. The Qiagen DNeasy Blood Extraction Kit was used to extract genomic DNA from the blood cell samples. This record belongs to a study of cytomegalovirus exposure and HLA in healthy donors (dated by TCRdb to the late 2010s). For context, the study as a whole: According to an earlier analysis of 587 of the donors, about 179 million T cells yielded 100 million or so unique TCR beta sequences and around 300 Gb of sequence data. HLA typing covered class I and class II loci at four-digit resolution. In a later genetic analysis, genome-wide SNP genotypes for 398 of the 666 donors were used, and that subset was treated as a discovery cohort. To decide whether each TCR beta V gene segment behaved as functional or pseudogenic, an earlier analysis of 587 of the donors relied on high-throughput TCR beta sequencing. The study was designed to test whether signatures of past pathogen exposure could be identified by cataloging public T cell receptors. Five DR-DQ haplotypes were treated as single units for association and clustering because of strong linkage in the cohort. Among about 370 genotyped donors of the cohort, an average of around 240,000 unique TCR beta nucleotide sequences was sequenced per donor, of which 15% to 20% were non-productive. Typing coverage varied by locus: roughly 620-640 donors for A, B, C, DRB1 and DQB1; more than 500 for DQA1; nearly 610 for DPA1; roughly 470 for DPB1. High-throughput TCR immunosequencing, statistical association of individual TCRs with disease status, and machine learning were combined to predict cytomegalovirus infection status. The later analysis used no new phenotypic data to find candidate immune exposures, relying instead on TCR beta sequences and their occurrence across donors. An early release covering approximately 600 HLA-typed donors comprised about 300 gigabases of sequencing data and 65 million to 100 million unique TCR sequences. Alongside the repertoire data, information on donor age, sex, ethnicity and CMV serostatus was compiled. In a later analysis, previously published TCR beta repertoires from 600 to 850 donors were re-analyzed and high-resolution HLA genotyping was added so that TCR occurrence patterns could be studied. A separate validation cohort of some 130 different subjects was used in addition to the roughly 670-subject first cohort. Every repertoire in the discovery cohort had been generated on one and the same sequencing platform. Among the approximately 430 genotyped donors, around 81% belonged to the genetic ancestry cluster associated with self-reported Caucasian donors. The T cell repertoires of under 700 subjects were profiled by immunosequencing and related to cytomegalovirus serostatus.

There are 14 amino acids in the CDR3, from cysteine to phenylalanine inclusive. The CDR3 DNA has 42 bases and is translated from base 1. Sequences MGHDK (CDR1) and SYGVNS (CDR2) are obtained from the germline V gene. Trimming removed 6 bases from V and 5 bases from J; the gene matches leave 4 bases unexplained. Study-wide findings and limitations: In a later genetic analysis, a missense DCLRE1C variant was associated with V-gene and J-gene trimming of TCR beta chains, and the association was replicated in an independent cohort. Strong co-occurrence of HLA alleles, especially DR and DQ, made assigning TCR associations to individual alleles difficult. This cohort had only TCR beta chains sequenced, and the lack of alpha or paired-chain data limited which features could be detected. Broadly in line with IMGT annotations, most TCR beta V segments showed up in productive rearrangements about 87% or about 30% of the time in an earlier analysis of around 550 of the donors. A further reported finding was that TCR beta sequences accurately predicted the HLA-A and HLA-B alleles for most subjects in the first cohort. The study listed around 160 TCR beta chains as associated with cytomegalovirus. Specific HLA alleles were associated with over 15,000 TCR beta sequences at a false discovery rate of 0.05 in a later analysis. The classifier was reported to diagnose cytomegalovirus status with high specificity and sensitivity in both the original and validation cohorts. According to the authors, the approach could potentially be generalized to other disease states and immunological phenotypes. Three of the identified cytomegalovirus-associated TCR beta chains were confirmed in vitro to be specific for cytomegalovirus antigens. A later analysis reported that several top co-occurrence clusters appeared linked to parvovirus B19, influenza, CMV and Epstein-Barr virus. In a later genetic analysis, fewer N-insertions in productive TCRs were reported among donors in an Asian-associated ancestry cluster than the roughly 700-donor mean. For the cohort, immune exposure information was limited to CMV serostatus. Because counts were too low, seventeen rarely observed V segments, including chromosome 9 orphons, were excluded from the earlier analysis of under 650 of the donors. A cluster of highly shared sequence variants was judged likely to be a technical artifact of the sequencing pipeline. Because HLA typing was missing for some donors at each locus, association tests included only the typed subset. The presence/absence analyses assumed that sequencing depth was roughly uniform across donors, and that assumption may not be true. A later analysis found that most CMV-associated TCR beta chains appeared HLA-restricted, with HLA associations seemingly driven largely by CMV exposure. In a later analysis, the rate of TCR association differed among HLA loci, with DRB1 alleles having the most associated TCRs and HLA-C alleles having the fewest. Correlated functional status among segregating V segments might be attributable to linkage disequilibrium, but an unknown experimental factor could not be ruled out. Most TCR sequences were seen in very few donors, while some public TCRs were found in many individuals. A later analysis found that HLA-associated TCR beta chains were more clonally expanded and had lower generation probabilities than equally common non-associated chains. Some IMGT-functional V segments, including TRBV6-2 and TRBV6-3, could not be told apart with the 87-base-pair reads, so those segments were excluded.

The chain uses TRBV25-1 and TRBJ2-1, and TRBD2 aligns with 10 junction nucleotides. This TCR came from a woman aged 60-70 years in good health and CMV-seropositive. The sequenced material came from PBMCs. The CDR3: CASSRTSGNNEQFF. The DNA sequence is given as TGTGCCAGCAGCAGGACTAGCGGAAACAATGAGCAGTTCTTC.